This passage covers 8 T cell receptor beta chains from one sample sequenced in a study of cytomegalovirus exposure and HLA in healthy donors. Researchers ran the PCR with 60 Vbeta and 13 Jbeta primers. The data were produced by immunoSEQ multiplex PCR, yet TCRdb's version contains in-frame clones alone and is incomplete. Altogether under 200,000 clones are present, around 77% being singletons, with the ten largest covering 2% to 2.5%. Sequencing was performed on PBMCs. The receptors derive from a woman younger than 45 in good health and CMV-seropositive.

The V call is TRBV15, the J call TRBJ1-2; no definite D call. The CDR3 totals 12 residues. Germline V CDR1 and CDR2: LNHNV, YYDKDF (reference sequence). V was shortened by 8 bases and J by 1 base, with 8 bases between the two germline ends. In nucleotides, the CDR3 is TGTGCCACCCGGGATGATAACTATGGCTACACCTTC. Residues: CATRDDNYGYTF.

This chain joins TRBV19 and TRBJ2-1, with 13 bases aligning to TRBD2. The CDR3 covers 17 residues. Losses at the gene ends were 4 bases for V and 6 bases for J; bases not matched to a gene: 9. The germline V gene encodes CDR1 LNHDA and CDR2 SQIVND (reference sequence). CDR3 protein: CASSNPGTSGIGNEQFF. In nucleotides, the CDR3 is TGTGCCAGTAGTAACCCCGGGACTAGCGGGATCGGCAATGAGCAGTTCTTC.

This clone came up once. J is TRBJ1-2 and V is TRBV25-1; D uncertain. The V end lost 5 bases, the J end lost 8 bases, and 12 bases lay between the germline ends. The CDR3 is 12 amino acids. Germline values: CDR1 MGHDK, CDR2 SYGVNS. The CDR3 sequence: CASSPGAWGYTF. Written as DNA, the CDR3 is TGTGCCAGCAGTCCAGGTGCCTGGGGCTACACCTTC.

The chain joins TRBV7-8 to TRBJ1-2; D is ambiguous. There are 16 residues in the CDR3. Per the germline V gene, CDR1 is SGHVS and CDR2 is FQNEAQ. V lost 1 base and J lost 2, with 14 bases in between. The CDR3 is CASSLVRGMMNYGYTF. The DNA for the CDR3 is TGTGCCAGCAGCTTAGTTCGGGGAATGATGAACTATGGCTACACCTTC.

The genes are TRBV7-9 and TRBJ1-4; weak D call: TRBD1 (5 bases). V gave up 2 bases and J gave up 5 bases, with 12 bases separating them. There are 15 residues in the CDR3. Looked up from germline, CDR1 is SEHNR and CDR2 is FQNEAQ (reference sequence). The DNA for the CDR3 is TGTGCCAGCAGCTTAAGAATGGGGGGAAATGAAAAACTGTTTTTT. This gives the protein CASSLRMGGNEKLFF.

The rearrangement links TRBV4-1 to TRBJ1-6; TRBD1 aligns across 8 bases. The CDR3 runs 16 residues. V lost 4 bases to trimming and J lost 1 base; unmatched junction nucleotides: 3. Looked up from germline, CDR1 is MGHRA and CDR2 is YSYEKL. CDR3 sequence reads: CASSRGQGSYNSPLHF. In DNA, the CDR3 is TGCGCCAGCAGCCGAGGACAGGGATCCTATAATTCACCCCTCCACTTT.

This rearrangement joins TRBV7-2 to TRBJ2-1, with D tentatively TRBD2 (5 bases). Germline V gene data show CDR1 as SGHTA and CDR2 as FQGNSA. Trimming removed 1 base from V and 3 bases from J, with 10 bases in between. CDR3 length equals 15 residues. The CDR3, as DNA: TGTGCCAGCAGCTTAGGCGGGTCGTACTACAATGAGCAGTTCTTC. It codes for CASSLGGSYYNEQFF.

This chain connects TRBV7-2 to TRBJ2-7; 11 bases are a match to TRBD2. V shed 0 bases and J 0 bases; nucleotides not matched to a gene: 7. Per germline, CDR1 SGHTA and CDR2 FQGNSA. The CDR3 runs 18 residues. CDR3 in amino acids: CASSLAPSGRRFSYEQYF. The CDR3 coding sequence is TGTGCCAGCAGCTTAGCGCCTAGCGGGAGGAGATTCTCCTACGAGCAGTACTTC.